Listed here are 24 T cell receptor beta chains from one sample, sequenced in a study of cytomegalovirus exposure and HLA in healthy donors. PCR was performed using 60 Vbeta and 13 Jbeta primers. Profiling relied on immunoSEQ multiplex PCR, and the TCRdb table lists in-frame clones only, not all of them. The sample has 150,000 to 200,000 clones; roughly 80% are singletons. The sample consisted of PBMCs. The source of these receptors is a man between 40 and 49 years old in good health and CMV-seronegative.

The chain carries TRBV12-5 and TRBJ1-1; possible D gene TRBD1, 6 bases. The V end was cut by 3 bases, the J end by 6 bases, with 17 bases between. This CDR3 is 15 amino acids long. Germline CDR1 reads LGHNT; CDR2 reads FRNRAP. CDR3 sequence reads: CASGLDMGARAEAFF. The CDR3 DNA is TGTGCTAGTGGTTTAGATATGGGGGCCAGGGCTGAAGCTTTCTTT.

The chain links TRBV7-6 to TRBJ2-1, with D uncertain. The CDR3 is 13 amino acids. Germline CDR1 and CDR2: SGHVS and FNYEAQ. The V gene lost 1 base and the J gene lost 10 bases, with 11 bases spanning the gap. As DNA, the CDR3 is TGTGCCAGCAGCTTAGAACTGCGCGGAGAGCAGTTCTTC. Translation: CASSLELRGEQFF.

The rearrangement uses TRBV5-4 and TRBJ2-1, with 11 bases identical to TRBD2. CDR3 length equals 16 residues. The V gene's germline CDR1 is SGHNT and CDR2 YYREEE (reference sequence). The V and J ends lost 4 bases and 5 bases, in that order; junction bases with no gene match: 8. This CDR3 is CASSLTGLAVNNEQFF. CDR3 coding DNA: TGTGCCAGCAGCCTGACGGGACTAGCGGTGAACAATGAGCAGTTCTTC.

The chain is built from TRBV4-1 and TRBJ2-2; unclear D gene. Deletions cut 0 bases from V and 0 bases from J, with 5 bases between. Germline loops: CDR1 MGHRA, CDR2 YSYEKL. The CDR3 has 15 amino acids. The CDR3 DNA follows: TGCGCCAGCAGCCAAGAGAGGACGAACACCGGGGAGCTGTTTTTT. Amino acid sequence: CASSQERTNTGELFF.

J is TRBJ2-3 and V is TRBV5-6, with 13 bases aligning to TRBD2. CDR1 is SGHDT, CDR2 YYEEEE, per germline. The CDR3 spans 19 residues. The trim removed 0 bases at V and 1 base at J, leaving 8 bases unmatched. The CDR3 reads CASSLVLAGGPRGTDTQYF. The CDR3 DNA is TGTGCCAGCAGCTTGGTACTAGCGGGAGGGCCTAGGGGCACAGATACGCAGTATTTT.

The rearrangement joins TRBV5-1 to TRBJ1-1, with 9 bases that match TRBD1. The germline V gene has CDR1 SGHRS and CDR2 YFSETQ. V lost 4 bases, J lost 3 bases, and 10 bases stayed unmatched. The CDR3 sequence is 16 residues long. The CDR3 sequence is CASSPAGTGSYTEAFF. The CDR3 DNA is TGCGCCAGCAGCCCCGCCGGGACAGGGTCGTACACTGAAGCTTTCTTT.

This chain uses TRBV10-3 with TRBJ2-1; 10 bases agree with TRBD2. Germline CDR1 and CDR2: ENHRY and SYGVKD. The CDR3 sequence is 15 residues long. V shed 10 bases and J 5 bases; nucleotides not matched to a gene: 11. The CDR3 sequence is CATRDPGLANNEQFF. As DNA, the CDR3 is TGTGCCACTCGAGATCCGGGACTAGCGAACAATGAGCAGTTCTTC.

CDR3 sequence reads: CASSLTGSDTQYF. DNA for the CDR3: TGTGCCAGCTCACTCACAGGGTCCGATACGCAGTATTTT. The chain couples TRBV18 to TRBJ2-3, with a possible D match to TRBD1 (6 bases). The germline CDR1 and CDR2 sequences are KGHSH and LQKENI. V was pared by 4 bases and J by 6 bases, with 11 bases between. The CDR3 runs 13 residues.

This clone has just a few counts. The J gene is TRBJ1-2, the V gene TRBV5-1; D is possibly TRBD1 (5 bases). CDR1 SGHRS and CDR2 YFSETQ come from the germline V gene. The CDR3 is made up of 12 amino acids. The V end lost 5 bases, the J end lost 8 bases, and 13 bases lay between the germline ends. This CDR3 is CASSLLGVGYTF. The CDR3 DNA is TGCGCCAGCAGTTTGTTAGGGGTAGGCTACACCTTC. Drawing the rest from reference TRBV5-1 and TRBJ1-2, the complete variable domain is KAGVTQTPRYLIKTRGQQVTLSCSPISGHRSVSWYQQTPGQGLQFLFEYFSETQRNKGNFPGRFSGRQFSNSRSEMNVSTLELGDSALYLCASSLLGVGYTFGSGTRLTVV.

This rearrangement joins TRBV23-1 to TRBJ2-7, with TRBD1 identical over 12 bases. TRBV23-1 qualifies as an ORF whose function is uncertain. The V and J ends lost 0 bases and 5 bases, in that order; junction bases with no gene match: 5. The CDR3 covers 16 residues. CDR3 sequence (DNA): TGCGCCAGCAGTCAATCTCGGGGACAGGGGGCTAACGAGCAGTACTTC. This sequence encodes CASSQSRGQGANEQYF.

This rearrangement joins TRBV7-9 to TRBJ1-2, with D possibly being TRBD1 (5 bases). Germline values: CDR1 SEHNR, CDR2 FQNEAQ (reference sequence). Trimming removed 3 bases from V and 4 bases from J, with 9 bases in between. The CDR3 is made up of 13 amino acids. This CDR3 reads CASSFDSLYGYTF. DNA of the CDR3: TGTGCCAGCAGCTTCGACAGCCTCTATGGCTACACCTTC.

The chain joins TRBV7-2 to TRBJ2-5; tentatively, D is TRBD2 (6 bases). Trimming removed 6 bases from V and 5 bases from J, with 16 bases in between. This CDR3 has 14 amino acids. The germline V gene has CDR1 SGHTA and CDR2 FQGNSA. In DNA form, the CDR3 reads TGTGCCAGCAGTTCGTTGGGGGGACGGGAGACCCAGTACTTC. Translating gives CASSSLGGRETQYF.

The J gene is TRBJ2-1, the V gene TRBV11-2; 7 nucleotides match TRBD2. The CDR3 spans 15 residues. Looked up from germline, CDR1 is SGHAT and CDR2 is FQNNGV. With V trimmed by 5 bases and J by 6 bases, 10 bases remained unmatched. The CDR3 is CASSGLWGRGNEQFF. The DNA of the CDR3 is TGTGCCAGCAGCGGACTGTGGGGGAGGGGCAATGAGCAGTTCTTC.

CDR3: CASGLGTLETQYF. The CDR3 nucleotides are TGTGCTAGTGGCCTAGGGACATTGGAGACCCAGTACTTC. The chain links TRBV12-5 to TRBJ2-5; possible D gene TRBD1, 6 bases. The CDR3 runs to 13 residues. V was clipped by 6 bases and J by 5 bases, with 13 bases between them. Looked up from germline, CDR1 is LGHNT and CDR2 is FRNRAP.

The rearrangement joins TRBV7-2 to TRBJ1-1; maybe TRBD1 (6 bases). The V end lost 1 base, the J end lost 0 bases, and 15 bases lay between the germline ends. The CDR3 runs to 17 residues. The germline V gene has CDR1 SGHTA and CDR2 FQGNSA. CDR3 DNA sequence: TGTGCCAGCAGCTTAGTTACCGGGGGGGGCTTGAACACTGAAGCTTTCTTT. Protein product: CASSLVTGGGLNTEAFF.

The sample holds a few counts of this clone. Other DNA sequences in the same sample also yield this CDR3. The V call is TRBV18, the J call TRBJ2-5; D not resolved. The CDR3 is 11 amino acids. The germline gives CDR1 KGHSH, CDR2 LQKENI. V lost 6 bases to trimming and J lost 4 bases, with 6 bases between them. CDR3 sequence reads: CASSSGETQYF. In DNA form, the CDR3 reads TGTGCCAGCTCCTCCGGAGAGACCCAGTACTTC.

This chain uses TRBV5-4 with TRBJ2-2; 7 positions agree with TRBD1. J lost 7 bases, V lost 3 bases, and 9 bases had no gene match. The CDR3 runs 15 residues. Looked up from germline, CDR1 is SGHNT and CDR2 is YYREEE (reference sequence). The DNA for the CDR3 is TGTGCCAGCAGCTCCCGGGACAGAAGTGTCGGGGAGCTGTTTTTT. It translates to CASSSRDRSVGELFF.

This clone was detected only a few times. The rearrangement joins TRBV6-5 to TRBJ1-1; D is undetermined. Germline assignment: CDR1 MNHEY and CDR2 SVGAGI. This CDR3 is built from 13 residues. V lost 6 bases, J lost 1 base, and 9 bases lay in between. This CDR3 reads CASSSLWNTEAFF. CDR3 DNA sequence: TGTGCCAGCAGCTCTTTATGGAACACTGAAGCTTTCTTT.

This CDR3 is CASSVGGLGETQYF. The CDR3 DNA is TGTGCCAGCAGCGTAGGAGGACTGGGGGAGACCCAGTACTTC. The rearrangement links TRBV9 to TRBJ2-5, with a tentative D call TRBD2 (5 bases). The V gene's germline CDR1 is SGDLS and CDR2 YYNGEE. V was clipped by 0 bases and J by 5 bases, with 11 bases between them. The CDR3 length is 14 residues.

The rearrangement uses TRBV30 and TRBJ1-1; 9 bases agree with TRBD1. Germline V gene data show CDR1 as GTSNPN and CDR2 as SVGIG (reference sequence). V was pared by 0 bases and J by 6 bases, with 14 bases of the junction left unmatched. This CDR3 has 17 amino acids. The CDR3: CAWSVPVPDRGFPEAFF. CDR3 in DNA: TGTGCCTGGAGTGTACCCGTTCCGGACAGGGGCTTTCCTGAAGCTTTCTTT.

In DNA form, the CDR3 reads TGTGCCAGCTCACCTCTTACAGGGTACGAGCAGTACTTC. Its translation is CASSPLTGYEQYF. V usage is TRBV18 and J usage is TRBJ2-7, with a possible D match to TRBD1 (6 bases). Trimming pared 3 bases from V and 4 bases from J, leaving 10 bases between. This CDR3 contains 13 residues. The germline gives CDR1 KGHSH, CDR2 LQKENI.

The gene calls are TRBV4-2 and TRBJ2-3, with TRBD2 identical over 10 bases. The CDR3 has 16 residues. The ends lost 2 bases at V and 4 bases at J; junction bases unmatched: 6. In germline, CDR1 is LGHNA, CDR2 YNFKEQ. CDR3 bases: TGTGCCAGCAGCCAAACTAGCGGGACTCTCGCAGATACGCAGTATTTT. Translated: CASSQTSGTLADTQYF.

This clone was found once. V and J are TRBV7-2 and TRBJ1-2; D unclear. Trimming removed 5 bases from V and 2 bases from J, with 9 bases in between. Germline lookup yields CDR1 SGHTA and CDR2 FQGNSA. The CDR3 covers 13 residues. The CDR3 DNA is TGTGCCAGCAGCCCACGGGGAAACTATGGCTACACCTTC. Translated, it gives CASSPRGNYGYTF.

The chain uses TRBV4-1 and TRBJ1-4; D not resolved. Germline CDR1 reads MGHRA; CDR2 reads YSYEKL. Trimming cost V 2 bases and J 2 bases, with 9 bases left between them. The CDR3 is 15 amino acids. The CDR3 DNA reads TGCGCCAGCAGCCAACTTTCTACGACTAATGAAAAACTGTTTTTT. It codes for CASSQLSTTNEKLFF.